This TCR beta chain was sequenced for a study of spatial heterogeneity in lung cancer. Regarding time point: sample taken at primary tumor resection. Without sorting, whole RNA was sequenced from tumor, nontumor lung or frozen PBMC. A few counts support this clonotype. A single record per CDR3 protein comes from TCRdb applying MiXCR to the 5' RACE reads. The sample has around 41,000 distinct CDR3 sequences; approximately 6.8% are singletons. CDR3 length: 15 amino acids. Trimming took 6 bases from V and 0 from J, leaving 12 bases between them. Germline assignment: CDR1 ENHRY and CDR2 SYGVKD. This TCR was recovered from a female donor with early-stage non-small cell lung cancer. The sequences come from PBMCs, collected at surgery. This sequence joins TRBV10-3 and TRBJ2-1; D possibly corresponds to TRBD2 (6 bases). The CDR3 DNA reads TGTGCCATCAGCCGGGACTCGAGCTCCTACAATGAGCAGTTCTTC. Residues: CAISRDSSSYNEQFF.